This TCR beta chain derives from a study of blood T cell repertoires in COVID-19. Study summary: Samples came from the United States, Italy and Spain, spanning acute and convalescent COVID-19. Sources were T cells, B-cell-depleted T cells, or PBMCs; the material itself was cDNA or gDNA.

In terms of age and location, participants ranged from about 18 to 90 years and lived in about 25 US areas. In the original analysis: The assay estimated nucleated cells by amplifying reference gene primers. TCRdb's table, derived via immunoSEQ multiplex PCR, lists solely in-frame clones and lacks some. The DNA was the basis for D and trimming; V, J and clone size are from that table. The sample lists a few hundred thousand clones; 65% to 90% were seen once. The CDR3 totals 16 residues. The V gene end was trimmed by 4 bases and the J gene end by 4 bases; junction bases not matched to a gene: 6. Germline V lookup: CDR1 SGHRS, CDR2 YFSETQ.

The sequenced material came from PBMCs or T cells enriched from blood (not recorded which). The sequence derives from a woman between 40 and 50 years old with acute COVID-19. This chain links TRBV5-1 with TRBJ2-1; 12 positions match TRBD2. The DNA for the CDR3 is TGCGCCAGCAGCCCCACCCTAGCGGGAGGGTACAATGAGCAGTTCTTC. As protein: CASSPTLAGGYNEQFF.